Following are 28 T cell receptor beta chains from one sample sequenced in a study of T cell responses to AZD1222 COVID-19 vaccine. The assay was immunoSEQ multiplex PCR, and TCRdb's table has in-frame clones only and misses some. The top ten hold 1.5% to 2% of the sample, which has 180,000 or so clones, approximately 88% seen once. The material sequenced was peripheral blood, taken on day 0 of AZD1222 vaccination. The receptors were sampled from an adult in good health.

This clone was observed a handful of times. The genes are TRBV3-1 (or the pseudogene TRBV3-2) and TRBJ2-2; maybe TRBD1 (7 bases). Germline assignment: CDR1 LGHDT and CDR2 YNNKEL (reference sequence). CDR3 length equals 18 residues. Trimming cost V 4 bases and J 0 bases, with 18 bases left between them. This CDR3 is CASSRRGAGTANTGELFF. The CDR3 DNA reads as TGTGCCAGCAGCCGTAGGGGGGCCGGGACAGCGAACACCGGGGAGCTGTTTTTT.

This clone was picked up one time. The V call is TRBV28, the J call TRBJ1-3, with TRBD1 as a possible D gene (6 bases). The CDR3 totals 17 residues. Germline values: CDR1 MDHEN, CDR2 SYDVKM. V was shortened by 1 base and J by 0 bases, with 13 bases between the two germline ends. The CDR3 reads CASSLSPGAPSGNTIYF. CDR3 sequence (DNA): TGTGCCAGCAGTTTATCGCCGGGGGCCCCCTCTGGAAACACCATATATTTT.

The CDR3, as DNA: TGTGCCAGCAGCTCAAGGACAGAGCCCAATTCACCCCTCCACTTT. It yields the protein CASSSRTEPNSPLHF. The V and J genes are TRBV7-6 and TRBJ1-6; D perhaps matches TRBD1 (6 bases). V was shortened by 4 bases and J by 7 bases, with 14 bases between the two germline ends. Germline V gives CDR1 SGHVS, CDR2 FNYEAQ. The CDR3 consists of 15 residues. Based on the CDR3 plus reference TRBV7-6 and TRBJ1-6, the full variable domain is GAGVSQSPRYKVTKRGQDVALRCDPISGHVSLYWYRQALGQGPEFLTYFNYEAQQDKSGLPNDRFSAERPEGSISTLTIQRTEQRDSAMYRCASSSRTEPNSPLHFGNGTRLTVT.

The V gene is TRBV9, the J gene TRBJ2-1; 14 nucleotides match TRBD2. After removal of 2 bases from V and 10 bases from J, the junction contained 14 bases not matched to a gene. This CDR3 is 18 amino acids long. Germline values: CDR1 SGDLS, CDR2 YYNGEE. The CDR3 here is CASSVTPGGGLAGDEQFF. The CDR3 nucleotides are TGTGCCAGCAGCGTCACCCCTGGGGGGGGACTAGCGGGGGACGAGCAGTTCTTC.

V gene TRBV5-1 combines with J gene TRBJ1-5; 7 bases fit TRBD1. This CDR3 is built from 14 residues. The junction had 4 bases not matched to a gene; V was cut back by 2 bases and J by 5 bases. Per germline, CDR1 SGHRS and CDR2 YFSETQ. The CDR3 sequence is CASSFGTGDQPQHF. In DNA form, the CDR3 reads TGCGCCAGCAGCTTTGGAACAGGGGATCAGCCCCAGCATTTT.

The CDR3 coding sequence is TGTGCCAGCAGCCAAGTGCGGGGGCACACAGATACGCAGTATTTT. Its translation: CASSQVRGHTDTQYF. The chain combines TRBV3-1 (or the pseudogene TRBV3-2) with TRBJ2-3; maybe TRBD2 (7 bases). The CDR3 totals 15 residues. The ends were cut back, 1 base at V and 2 bases at J, with 10 bases in the middle. The germline CDR1 and CDR2 sequences are LGHDT and YNNKEL (reference sequence).

This chain joins TRBV5-4 and TRBJ2-7, with D maybe TRBD2 (5 bases). V was trimmed by 4 bases and J by 2 bases, leaving 10 bases between them. Germline lookup yields CDR1 SGHNT and CDR2 YYREEE (reference sequence). The CDR3 sequence is 13 residues long. CDR3 DNA sequence: TGTGCCAGCAGCCTGGACTTAGCCTACGAGCAGTACGTC. This gives the protein CASSLDLAYEQYV.

Worth noting for this clone: This specimen includes other DNA sequences encoding the same CDR3. This chain connects TRBV5-4 to TRBJ1-2; no reliable D call. Trimming took off 0 bases at V and 2 bases at J, with 5 bases between the two ends. Germline loops: CDR1 SGHNT, CDR2 YYREEE (reference sequence). The CDR3 extends over 13 amino acids. CDR3 in amino acids: CASSLAGNYGYTF. DNA of the CDR3: TGTGCCAGCAGCTTGGCCGGAAACTATGGCTACACCTTC.

The chain links TRBV7-2 to TRBJ2-3, with TRBD2 identical over 9 bases. The germline V gene has CDR1 SGHTA and CDR2 FQGNSA. Unmatched junction bases numbered 5, after V lost 1 base and J lost 6 bases. The CDR3 is made up of 15 amino acids. The CDR3 region has the DNA TGTGCCAGCAGCTTAGTCCCGACTAGCGGCGATACGCAGTATTTT. Translated: CASSLVPTSGDTQYF.

The chain joins TRBV30 to TRBJ2-2; no definite D call. V was cut by 2 bases and J by 7 bases, with 11 bases left in between. Germline V gives CDR1 GTSNPN, CDR2 SVGIG (reference sequence). This CDR3 region has 13 residues. CDR3 sequence reads: CAWSSGLVGELFF. The CDR3 nucleotides read TGTGCCTGGAGTAGTGGCCTTGTCGGGGAGCTGTTTTTT.

The chain has TRBV5-1 and TRBJ2-5; 8 bases are shared with TRBD1. CDR3 length: 16 amino acids. Germline values: CDR1 SGHRS, CDR2 YFSETQ. V shed 4 bases and J 0 bases; nucleotides not matched to a gene: 8. The CDR3 spells CASSLRQGTNQETQYF. The CDR3 nucleotides read TGCGCCAGCAGCCTACGACAGGGGACGAACCAAGAGACCCAGTACTTC.

V gene TRBV7-9 combines with J gene TRBJ1-5; 8 bases map to TRBD1. The length of the CDR3 is 13 residues. The germline gives CDR1 SEHNR, CDR2 FQNEAQ (reference sequence). Unmatched junction bases numbered 3, after V lost 3 bases and J lost 8 bases. The CDR3 sequence is CASSLTGDKPQHF. The CDR3 DNA follows: TGTGCCAGCAGCTTGACAGGGGATAAGCCCCAGCATTTT.

J is TRBJ1-3 and V is TRBV5-1; D ambiguous. This CDR3 spans 18 amino acids. CDR1 is SGHRS and CDR2 is YFSETQ in the germline V gene. Trimming took off 0 bases at V and 0 bases at J, with 16 bases between the two ends. The CDR3: CASSLVSLGDSSGNTIYF. As DNA, the CDR3 is TGCGCCAGCAGCTTGGTCTCCCTCGGGGATAGCTCTGGAAACACCATATATTTT.

V gene TRBV27 combines with J gene TRBJ2-4; D is perhaps TRBD1 or TRBD2 (5 bases each). The V gene's germline CDR1 is MNHEY and CDR2 SMNVEV (reference sequence). The CDR3 totals 15 residues. Trimming cost V 2 bases and J 0 bases, with 8 bases left between them. CDR3 amino acids: CASSLRDPAKNIQYF. CDR3 nucleotide sequence: TGTGCCAGCAGTTTAAGGGACCCAGCCAAAAACATTCAGTACTTC.

The chain recombines TRBV15 with TRBJ2-1, with D unresolved. The germline gives CDR1 LNHNV, CDR2 YYDKDF (reference sequence). Trimming took off 0 bases at V and 9 bases at J, with 12 bases between the two ends. This CDR3 has 14 amino acids. In nucleotides, the CDR3 is TGTGCCACCAGCAGAGATAGGGCCCAGGTTGAGCAGTTCTTC. It yields the protein CATSRDRAQVEQFF.

The chain couples TRBV24-1 to TRBJ2-3; D remains unclear. The CDR3 consists of 13 residues. The germline V and J ends were trimmed by 3 bases and 11 bases, with 14 bases remaining between them. Germline assignment: CDR1 KGHDR and CDR2 SFDVKD. The CDR3 DNA is TGTGCCACCAGTGATCTGGAACCTTGGGTGCAGTATTTT. Amino acid sequence: CATSDLEPWVQYF.

This clone was counted once. V is TRBV28 and J is TRBJ2-2; D possibly corresponds to TRBD2 (6 bases). V dropped 3 bases and J dropped 0 bases, with 11 bases sitting between them. CDR3 length: 16 residues. Germline CDR1 reads MDHEN; CDR2 reads SYDVKM. CDR3 amino acids: CASSLAPGANTGELFF. The CDR3 DNA reads TGTGCCAGCAGTTTGGCCCCGGGAGCGAACACCGGGGAGCTGTTTTTT.

The genes are TRBV11-2 and TRBJ2-1; 12 bases match TRBD2. V was pared by 4 bases and J by 0 bases, with 7 bases of the junction left unmatched. CDR3 length: 18 residues. Germline V gene sequence: CDR1 SGHAT, CDR2 FQNNGV. CDR3: CASSWGTSGFSSYNEQFF. The DNA of the CDR3 is TGTGCCAGCAGCTGGGGGACTAGCGGGTTTAGCTCCTACAATGAGCAGTTCTTC. The variable domain in full, with the rest retrieved from reference TRBV11-2 and TRBJ2-1, is EAGVAQSPRYKIIEKRQSVAFWCNPISGHATLYWYQQILGQGPKLLIQFQNNGVVDDSQLPKDRFSAERLKGVDSTLKIQPAKLEDSAVYLCASSWGTSGFSSYNEQFFGPGTRLTVL.

The chain joins TRBV6-5 to TRBJ2-1; TRBD1 matches at 9 bases. The germline V gene has CDR1 MNHEY and CDR2 SVGAGI. Losses at the gene ends were 5 bases for V and 7 bases for J; bases not matched to a gene: 9. This CDR3 is built from 15 residues. CDR3 protein: CASSLTGTGRNEQFF. For the CDR3, the DNA is TGTGCCAGCAGTCTGACCGGGACAGGGCGGAATGAGCAGTTCTTC.

This clone showed up just once. The chain couples TRBV10-1 to TRBJ1-1; 9 bases map to TRBD1. Germline V gives CDR1 WNHNN, CDR2 SYGVQD (reference sequence). The CDR3 spans 14 residues. The trim removed 2 bases at V and 6 bases at J, leaving 4 bases unmatched. This CDR3 is CASSEGTGWSEAFF. The CDR3 coding sequence is TGCGCCAGCAGTGAGGGGACAGGGTGGTCTGAAGCTTTCTTT.

The J gene is TRBJ1-5, the V gene TRBV28; a possible D gene is TRBD1 (6 bases). CDR1 MDHEN and CDR2 SYDVKM come from the germline V gene. Trimming left V 5 bases short and J 6 bases short, with 20 bases between. This CDR3 spans 16 amino acids. The CDR3 bases are TGTGCCAGCAGTGCGCCTATTTTACAGGGATCTCAGCCCCAGCATTTT. Translating it yields CASSAPILQGSQPQHF.

The chain combines TRBV28 with TRBJ2-1; a weak D match, TRBD2 (5 bases). The germline CDR1 and CDR2 sequences are MDHEN and SYDVKM. This CDR3 contains 13 residues. The ends were cut back, 3 bases at V and 8 bases at J, with 11 bases in the middle. The CDR3: CASSFQAEHEQFF. CDR3 DNA: TGTGCCAGCAGTTTTCAAGCGGAGCATGAGCAGTTCTTC.

The chain is built from TRBV7-9 and TRBJ2-1, with 7 bases fitting TRBD2. CDR3 length: 16 amino acids. V was clipped by 0 bases and J by 5 bases; unmatched bases: 7. The germline CDR1 and CDR2 sequences are SEHNR and FQNEAQ (reference sequence). The CDR3 sequence: CASSLASGTTNNEQFF. The CDR3 nucleotides read TGTGCCAGCAGCTTAGCATCCGGGACTACGAACAATGAGCAGTTCTTC.

This clone showed up just a few times. This chain links TRBV25-1 with TRBJ1-2; 7 bases align to TRBD1. The germline V gene has CDR1 MGHDK and CDR2 SYGVNS. Trimming took 6 bases from V and 8 from J; bases not matched to a gene: 9. The CDR3 is 13 amino acids. CDR3 DNA: TGTGCCAGCAGGGACAGGTTTCTATGGGGCTACACCTTC. This sequence encodes CASRDRFLWGYTF.

V and J are TRBV7-2 and TRBJ1-2; D is uncertain. Trimming cost V 2 bases and J 8 bases, with 15 bases left between them. Germline values: CDR1 SGHTA, CDR2 FQGNSA. The CDR3 loop spans 14 amino acids. In DNA, the CDR3 is TGTGCCAGCAGCTTAAGCACGAGTATGGACGGCTACACCTTC. Translation: CASSLSTSMDGYTF.

This clone has just a few counts. This chain joins TRBV28 and TRBJ1-3; no reliable D call. The germline V and J ends were trimmed by 3 bases and 3 bases, with 6 bases remaining between them. Per germline, CDR1 MDHEN and CDR2 SYDVKM. The CDR3 consists of 13 residues. The CDR3 DNA sequence: TGTGCCAGCAGTTTGGAGGGTGGAAACACCATATATTTT. Protein: CASSLEGGNTIYF.

This chain joins TRBV5-1 and TRBJ2-5, with 8 bases that match TRBD2. The germline V gene encodes CDR1 SGHRS and CDR2 YFSETQ. Germline trimming cut 1 base from V and 3 bases from J; bases unmatched to any gene: 2. CDR3 length: 14 amino acids. The CDR3 here is CASSLTSGKETQYF. The CDR3 nucleotides are TGCGCCAGCAGCTTGACTAGCGGCAAAGAGACCCAGTACTTC.

The gene calls are TRBV5-4 and TRBJ2-5, with D perhaps matching TRBD1 or TRBD2 (6 bases each). Germline CDR1 is SGHNT and CDR2 is YYREEE (reference sequence). CDR3 size: 14 residues. Trimming removed 0 bases from V and 4 bases from J, with 10 bases in between. The CDR3 DNA is TGTGCCAGCAGCTTGGAGGGGGGCCGAGAGACCCAGTACTTC. Its translation: CASSLEGGRETQYF.